This entry features one T cell receptor (beta chain) sequence. The data were taken from a study of shared clonotypes between healthy human individuals. With 1 base removed from V and 4 bases from J, the gap between germline ends came to 9 bases. The V gene's germline CDR1 is SGHRS and CDR2 YFSETQ. This CDR3 contains 14 residues. Profiling relied on immunoSEQ multiplex PCR, and the TCRdb table lists in-frame clones only, not all of them. The table shows roughly 1.5 million clones, with 98% occurring only once. This chain connects TRBV5-1 to TRBJ1-3; D call uncertain. This clonotype was obtained from a man aged 30 to 45 in good health. The sequencing input was naive CD4+ T cells sorted from blood. Specified subset: CD45RA+ positively selected. This CDR3 reads CASSLRGIGNTIYF. Here the CDR3 DNA reads TGCGCCAGCAGCTTGAGAGGAATCGGAAACACCATATATTTT. The variable domain in full, with the rest retrieved from reference TRBV5-1 and TRBJ1-3, is KAGVTQTPRYLIKTRGQQVTLSCSPISGHRSVSWYQQTPGQGLQFLFEYFSETQRNKGNFPGRFSGRQFSNSRSEMNVSTLELGDSALYLCASSLRGIGNTIYFGEGSWLTVV.